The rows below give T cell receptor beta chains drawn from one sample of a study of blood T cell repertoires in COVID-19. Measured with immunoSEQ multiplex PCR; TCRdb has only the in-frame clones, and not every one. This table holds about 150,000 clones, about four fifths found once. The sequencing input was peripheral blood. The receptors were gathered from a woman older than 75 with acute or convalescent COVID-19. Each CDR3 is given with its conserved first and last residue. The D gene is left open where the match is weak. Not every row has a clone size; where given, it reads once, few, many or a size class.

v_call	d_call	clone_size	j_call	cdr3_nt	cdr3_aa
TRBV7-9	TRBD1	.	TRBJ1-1	TGTGCCAGCAGCACCATGGTAGACAGGGCGACTGAAGCTTTCTTT	CASSTMVDRATEAFF
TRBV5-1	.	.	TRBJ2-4	TGCGCCAGCAGCTTGGCCCCTGGAGGAAACATTCAGTACTTC	CASSLAPGGNIQYF
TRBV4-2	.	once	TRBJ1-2	TGTGCCAGCAGCCGACCGGGGGTTACTAACTATGGCTACACCTTC	CASSRPGVTNYGYTF
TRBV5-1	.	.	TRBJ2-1	TGCGCCAGCAGCTTGAGTCTGGGCGGGGCCCACAATGAGCAGTTCTTC	CASSLSLGGAHNEQFF
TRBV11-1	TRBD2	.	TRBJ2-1	TGTGCCAGCAGACAAGGACTAGCGGTCCCCTACAATGAGCAGTTCTTC	CASRQGLAVPYNEQFF
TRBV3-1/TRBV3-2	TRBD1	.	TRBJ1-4	TGTGCCAGCAGGGGACAGGGGGCTTCTAATGAAAAACTGTTTTTT	CASRGQGASNEKLFF
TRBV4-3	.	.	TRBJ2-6	TGCGCCAGCAGCCAGGGGGCAGGTGGGGCCAACGTCCTGACTTTC	CASSQGAGGANVLTF
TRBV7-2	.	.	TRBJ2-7	TGTGCCAGCAGCCCCCGGTCACCCCCCTACGAGCAGTACTTC	CASSPRSPPYEQYF
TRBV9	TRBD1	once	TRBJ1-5	TGTGCCAGCAGCGTAGGACAGGGGAGCAATCAGCCCCAGCATTTT	CASSVGQGSNQPQHF
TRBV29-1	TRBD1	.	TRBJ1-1	TGCAGCGTCGGACAGGGGGCGGTGAACACTGAAGCTTTCTTT	CSVGQGAVNTEAFF
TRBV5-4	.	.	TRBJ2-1	TGTGCCAGCAGCTCCCCATCTGAGCAGTTCTTC	CASSSPSEQFF
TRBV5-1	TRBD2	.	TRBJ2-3	TGCGCCAGCAGGACTAGCGGGACAGATACGCAGTATTTT	CASRTSGTDTQYF
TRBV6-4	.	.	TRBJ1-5	TGTGCCAGCAGTGACAATCGGGGATTGCAGCCCCAGCATTTT	CASSDNRGLQPQHF
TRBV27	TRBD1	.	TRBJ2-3	TGTGCCAGCAGCTACAGGGGTCGGAGCACAGATACGCAGTATTTT	CASSYRGRSTDTQYF
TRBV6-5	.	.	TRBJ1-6	TGTGCCAGCAGTTCAACGGGAGAATCACCCCTCCACTTT	CASSSTGESPLHF
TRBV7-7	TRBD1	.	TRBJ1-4	TGTGCCAGCAGCCAGGGTGGCCCAGGGGGGGAAAAACTGTTTTTT	CASSQGGPGGEKLFF
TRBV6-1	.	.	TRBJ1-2	TGTGCCAGCAGTGGAGGAGCAGGGGATTCCGTAGATGGCTACACCTTC	CASSGGAGDSVDGYTF
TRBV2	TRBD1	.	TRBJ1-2	TGTGCCAGCGACCCCGGGACAGGCAACTATGGCTACACCTTC	CASDPGTGNYGYTF
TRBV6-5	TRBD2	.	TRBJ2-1	TGTGCCAGCAGTAACTGGGAGCTAGCGGGAGCTCGGGAGCAGTTCTTC	CASSNWELAGAREQFF
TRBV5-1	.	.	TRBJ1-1	TGCGCCAGCAGCTTGGCTCCGGGGGCGGGGGAGAACACTGAAGCTTTCTTT	CASSLAPGAGENTEAFF
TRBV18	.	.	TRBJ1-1	TGTGCCAGCTCACCTCGACAAGGTGGGAGTCCTGAAGCTTTCTTT	CASSPRQGGSPEAFF
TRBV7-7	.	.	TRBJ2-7	TGTGCTAGCAGCTTAGCGGACGACAGGTCTTACGAGCAGTACTTC	CASSLADDRSYEQYF
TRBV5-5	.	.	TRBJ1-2	TGTGCCAGCAGCGCCAAACAGGGTAACTATGGCTACACCTTC	CASSAKQGNYGYTF
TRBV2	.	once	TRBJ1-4	TGTGCCAGCAGTGAAGAAAGCCAGGGTTTTGAAAAACTGTTTTTT	CASSEESQGFEKLFF
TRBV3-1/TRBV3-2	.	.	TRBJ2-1	TGTGCCAGCAGCCAAGATGCGATTCCCTACAATGAGCAGTTCTTC	CASSQDAIPYNEQFF
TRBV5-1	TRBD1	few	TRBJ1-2	TGCGCCAGCAGGCTCGGGACAGGGGCTAACTATGGCTACACCTTC	CASRLGTGANYGYTF
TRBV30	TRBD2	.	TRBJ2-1	TGTGCCTGGAGTGGCCTGACTAGCGGGATCGGTAATGAGCAGTTCTTC	CAWSGLTSGIGNEQFF
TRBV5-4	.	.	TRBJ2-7	TGTGCCAGCAGCCCAGGGGGGCTGGGAAGCTCCTACGAGCAGTACTTC	CASSPGGLGSSYEQYF
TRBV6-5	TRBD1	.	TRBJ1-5	TGTGCCAGCAGTTCGGGACAGAATTATCATCAGCCCCAGCATTTT	CASSSGQNYHQPQHF
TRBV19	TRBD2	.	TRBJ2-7	TGTGCCAGTCAGCGTTTAGCGGGGGGAGGATACGAGCAGTACTTC	CASQRLAGGGYEQYF
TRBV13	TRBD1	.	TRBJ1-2	TGTGCCAGCACCTCCTACGACAGGGAAGCTACTAACTATGGCTACACCTTC	CASTSYDREATNYGYTF
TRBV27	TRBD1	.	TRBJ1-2	TGTGCCAGCAGTCCAAATACAGGGGCCAGTGGCTACACCTTC	CASSPNTGASGYTF
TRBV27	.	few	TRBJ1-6	TGTGCCAGCAGTTTAAGGGCAACTAGGGTAGGACAGCCTCTTAATTCACCCCTCCACTTT	CASSLRATRVGQPLNSPLHF
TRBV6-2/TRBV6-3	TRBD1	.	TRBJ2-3	TGTGCCAGCAGTTATGCGGGACAGGCCACGCAGTATTTT	CASSYAGQATQYF
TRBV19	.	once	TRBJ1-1	TGTGCCAGTAGTATGGACAAGTCTAGTAGGGCTGAAGCTTTCTTT	CASSMDKSSRAEAFF
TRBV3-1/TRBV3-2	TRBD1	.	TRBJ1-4	TGTGCCAGCAGCCATGCTCGGGACAGCCAGGCAACTAATGAAAAACTGTTTTTT	CASSHARDSQATNEKLFF
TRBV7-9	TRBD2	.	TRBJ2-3	TGTGCCAGCAGCTCCAGGGGAAGCTCTAGCGGGAGCCCGAGCCCGCAGTATTTT	CASSSRGSSSGSPSPQYF
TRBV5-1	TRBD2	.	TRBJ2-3	TGCGCCAGCAGCCGGGACTATTCAGGACGGGAGCAGTATTTT	CASSRDYSGREQYF
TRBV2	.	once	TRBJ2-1	TGTGCCAGCAGGGCGACATCGACCTTACGTGGTGAGCAGTTCTTC	CASRATSTLRGEQFF
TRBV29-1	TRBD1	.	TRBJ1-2	TGCAGCGATCGGACAGGGCCGAGAAATGGCTACACCTTC	CSDRTGPRNGYTF
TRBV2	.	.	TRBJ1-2	TGTGCCAGCATCGCCGGCCGGGCCAGGGAATCTGGCTACACCTTC	CASIAGRARESGYTF
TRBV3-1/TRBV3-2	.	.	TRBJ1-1	TGTGCCAGCAGCACACGAAGGGGGACTGAAGCTTTCTTT	CASSTRRGTEAFF
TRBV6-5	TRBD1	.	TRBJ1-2	TGTGCCAGCAGTTACCCTGACAGGGGAGACTATGGCTACACCTTC	CASSYPDRGDYGYTF
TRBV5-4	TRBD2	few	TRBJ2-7	TGTGCCAGCAGCCGGGAGGGGACGGCATCCTACGAGCAGTACTTC	CASSREGTASYEQYF
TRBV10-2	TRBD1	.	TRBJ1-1	TGCGCCAGCAGGGCAACAGGGGAATGGGGCACTGAAGCTTTCTTT	CASRATGEWGTEAFF
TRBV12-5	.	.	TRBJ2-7	TGTGCTAGTGGTTTCACCTCAGGACACATGGGAAACTACGAGCAGTACTTC	CASGFTSGHMGNYEQYF
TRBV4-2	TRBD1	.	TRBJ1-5	TGTGCCAGCAGCCTAGGGACAGATAGCAATCAGCCCCAGCATTTT	CASSLGTDSNQPQHF
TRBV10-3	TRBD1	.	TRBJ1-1	TGTGCCATCAAGACGACAGGGTTGAACACTGAAGCTTTCTTT	CAIKTTGLNTEAFF